This T cell receptor (beta chain) was sequenced in a study of cytomegalovirus exposure and HLA in healthy donors. The PCR made use of 60 Vbeta and 13 Jbeta primers. TCRdb's copy holds only in-frame clones and misses some; the assay was immunoSEQ multiplex PCR. The sample includes over 150,000 clones, roughly 87% of them seen just once. The CDR3 is made up of 12 amino acids. Trimming left V 4 bases short and J 7 bases short, with 8 bases between. CDR1 and CDR2 from the germline V gene are SNHLY and FYNNEI. The sequence was obtained from a girl less than two years old in good health and CMV-seronegative. The sequencing input was PBMCs. V is TRBV2 and J is TRBJ1-5; D unclear. The CDR3 sequence: CASSVSGQPQHF. In nucleotides, the CDR3 is TGTGCCAGCAGTGTCTCGGGACAGCCCCAGCATTTT.